These T cell receptor beta chains were read from a single sample in a study of blood T cell repertoires in COVID-19. Profiling relied on immunoSEQ multiplex PCR, and the TCRdb table lists in-frame clones only, not all of them. The sample has approximately 220,000 clones, 84% seen once. Sequencing was performed on PBMCs or T cells enriched from blood (not recorded which). These receptors all stem from a woman aged 35 to 49 who had recovered from COVID-19. CDR3s include the opening cysteine and the closing phenylalanine or tryptophan. The D gene is left open where the match is weak. Only part of the rows carry a size: once, few, many, or a class if the clone is expanded.

V: TRBV6-5
J: TRBJ1-1
size: few
D: -
CDR3: CASSYIAGNTEAFF
DNA: TGTGCCAGCAGTTACATTGCAGGGAACACTGAAGCTTTCTTT

V: TRBV2
J: TRBJ2-5
size: -
D: -
CDR3: CASSEGAIQETQYF
DNA: TGTGCCAGCAGTGAGGGGGCTATCCAAGAGACCCAGTACTTC

V: TRBV5-1
J: TRBJ1-2
size: -
D: TRBD1
CDR3: CASSLRGQGNDGYTF
DNA: TGCGCCAGCAGCTTGCGGGGACAGGGGAATGATGGCTACACCTTC

V: TRBV3-1/TRBV3-2
J: TRBJ2-7
size: once
D: TRBD2
CDR3: CASSQDLRELSYEQYF
DNA: TGTGCCAGCAGCCAAGATCTGCGGGAGCTCTCCTACGAGCAGTACTTC

V: TRBV10-3
J: TRBJ1-2
size: once
D: -
CDR3: CAMGTGGSYGYTF
DNA: TGTGCCATGGGAACGGGGGGCAGCTATGGCTACACCTTC

V: TRBV9
J: TRBJ1-5
size: -
D: TRBD1
CDR3: CASSFNDRAPQPQHF
DNA: TGTGCCAGCAGCTTTAACGACAGGGCCCCTCAGCCCCAGCATTTT

V: TRBV18
J: TRBJ2-1
size: -
D: TRBD1
CDR3: CASSPPARDSKFF
DNA: TGTGCCAGCTCACCACCGGCCCGGGACAGTAAGTTCTTC

V: TRBV9
J: TRBJ1-1
size: once
D: TRBD1
CDR3: CASSVGQGAKTEAFF
DNA: TGTGCCAGCAGCGTCGGCCAGGGGGCAAAGACTGAAGCTTTCTTT

V: TRBV5-4
J: TRBJ1-2
size: -
D: -
CDR3: CASSSTGSLSYGYTF
DNA: TGTGCCAGCAGTTCAACAGGGTCGCTTTCCTATGGCTACACCTTC

V: TRBV3-1/TRBV3-2
J: TRBJ1-2
size: -
D: -
CDR3: CASSPLGGGYTF
DNA: TGTGCCAGCAGCCCTTTGGGGGGGGGCTACACCTTC